This T cell receptor beta chain was obtained from a study of cytomegalovirus exposure and HLA in healthy donors. The V gene lost 5 bases and the J gene lost 0 bases, with 16 bases spanning the gap. Germline V gene lookup returns CDR1 MNHEY and CDR2 SMNVEV (reference sequence). The length of the CDR3 is 16 residues. Study findings and constraints: A missense DCLRE1C variant was associated with V- and J-gene trimming of TCR beta chains in a later analysis, and an independent cohort replicated the association.

Worth noting for this clone: The target antigen is unknown.

The PCR contained 60 Vbeta and 13 Jbeta primers. Source study methods: Approximately 79 million unique TCR beta chains, approximately 11 million of them shared, were counted by a later analysis. Repertoires were generated with immunoSEQ multiplex PCR, while TCRdb's copy carries only in-frame clones and drops some. Clone size and V and J calls were adopted from that table, with D and trimming inferred from the DNA. The sample shows more than 95,000 clones, about a tenth of them seen only once. This receptor was taken from a man aged 40-55 years in good health and CMV-seropositive. This rearrangement joins TRBV27 to TRBJ1-1; D call uncertain. The sample consisted of PBMCs. The CDR3 reads CASSPRGFLMNTEAFF. CDR3 DNA sequence: TGTGCCAGCAGTCCCCGCGGGTTTCTCATGAACACTGAAGCTTTCTTT.